The T cell receptor beta chain under discussion was sequenced for a study of cytomegalovirus exposure and HLA in healthy donors. The PCR used 60 Vbeta and 13 Jbeta primers. Using immunoSEQ multiplex PCR, the repertoire was profiled, and TCRdb retains in-frame clones only, with some absent. The table includes about 150,000 clones, about 68% detected once. With 4 bases removed from V and 4 bases from J, the gap between germline ends came to 10 bases. CDR3 length: 13 amino acids. Per the germline V gene, CDR1 is LNHDA and CDR2 is SQIVND (reference sequence). The TCR comes from a young man in good health and CMV-seronegative. The sequencing sample was made of PBMCs. The genes are TRBV19 and TRBJ1-1; TRBD1 is a possible D gene (5 bases). This chain's CDR3 is CASSRYRTTEAFF. CDR3 nucleotides: TGTGCCAGTAGTAGGTACAGGACCACTGAAGCTTTCTTT.